The rows below give T cell receptor beta chains drawn from one sample of a study of T cells in Graves' hyperthyroidism and ophthalmopathy. TCRdb processed the multiplex PCR reads anew with MiXCR; each CDR3 protein has one entry. The sample shows around 690,000 distinct CDR3 sequences, 15% to 20% of them seen only once. The sequencing input was blood. These receptors all stem from a man between 50 and 59 years old with Graves' hyperthyroidism. Each CDR3 is given with its conserved first and last residue. A D gene is named only where the DNA matches it firmly. Where a row states a size, it is once, few, many or the class of an expanded clone; other rows omit it.

cdr3_nt: TGTGCCTGGAGTGCAAGCTCCTATAATTCACCCCTCCACTTT; cdr3_aa: CAWSASSYNSPLHF; v_call: TRBV30; clone_size: many; j_call: TRBJ1-6; d_call: -
cdr3_nt: TGCAGTGCCCATAGCGGAAACTCCTACGAGCAGTACTTC; cdr3_aa: CSAHSGNSYEQYF; v_call: TRBV20-1; clone_size: -; j_call: TRBJ2-7; d_call: -
cdr3_nt: TGTGCCAGCAGTCTACCGGACAGGGAGAATCAGCCCCAGCATTTT; cdr3_aa: CASSLPDRENQPQHF; v_call: TRBV28; clone_size: many; j_call: TRBJ1-5; d_call: TRBD1
cdr3_nt: TGTGCCAGCAGTGGGGACAGGGGGGTCAATCAGCCCCAGCATTTT; cdr3_aa: CASSGDRGVNQPQHF; v_call: TRBV6-2/TRBV6-3; clone_size: -; j_call: TRBJ1-5; d_call: TRBD1
cdr3_nt: TGTGCCTGGAGTGTACACTTGAGCACTGAAGCTTTCTTT; cdr3_aa: CAWSVHLSTEAFF; v_call: TRBV30; clone_size: many; j_call: TRBJ1-1; d_call: -
cdr3_nt: TGTGCCAGCAGTCCCGCTCCGGGACTAGCGGGAGGGGACTCCTACAATGAGCAGTTCTTC; cdr3_aa: CASSPAPGLAGGDSYNEQFF; v_call: TRBV28; clone_size: -; j_call: TRBJ2-1; d_call: TRBD2
cdr3_nt: TGTGCCAGTAGCGCCGGACTAGCAGGGGGCGGGGAGCTGTTTTTT; cdr3_aa: CASSAGLAGGGELFF; v_call: TRBV19; clone_size: -; j_call: TRBJ2-2; d_call: -
cdr3_nt: TGTGCCAGCAGCCAAGGCCGGGGACCATACTACGAGCAGTACTTC; cdr3_aa: CASSQGRGPYYEQYF; v_call: TRBV3-1; clone_size: few; j_call: TRBJ2-7; d_call: -
cdr3_nt: TGCGCCAGCAGTGAGATTGGGCCTGCAACTAATGAAAAACTGTTTTTT; cdr3_aa: CASSEIGPATNEKLFF; v_call: TRBV10-3; clone_size: -; j_call: TRBJ1-4; d_call: -
cdr3_nt: TGTGCCACCACTCGAGGACAGACCAACACCGGGGAGCTGTTTTTT; cdr3_aa: CATTRGQTNTGELFF; v_call: TRBV24-1; clone_size: many; j_call: TRBJ2-2; d_call: -
cdr3_nt: TGTGCCAGCTCCTATCCGGACTCAAGACCCGGGGAGCTGTTTTTT; cdr3_aa: CASSYPDSRPGELFF; v_call: TRBV12-3/TRBV12-4; clone_size: many; j_call: TRBJ2-2; d_call: -
cdr3_nt: TGTGCCAGCAGTTCCCCGGGCAGGGGGTCCTACGAGCAGTACTTC; cdr3_aa: CASSSPGRGSYEQYF; v_call: TRBV28; clone_size: many; j_call: TRBJ2-7; d_call: TRBD1
cdr3_nt: TGTGCCAGCAGCTTTACTGAAGAGACCCAGTACTTC; cdr3_aa: CASSFTEETQYF; v_call: TRBV11-2; clone_size: many; j_call: TRBJ2-5; d_call: -
cdr3_nt: TGCGCCATCTTACCCGGGGAAGGGTTAACCTACGAGCAGTACTTC; cdr3_aa: CAILPGEGLTYEQYF; v_call: TRBV10-2; clone_size: many; j_call: TRBJ2-7; d_call: -
cdr3_nt: TGTGCCAGCAGCTTCCCCCGGGTCCCCAGCCCTTTGGAGTTTCGAGAGACCCAGTACTTC; cdr3_aa: CASSFPRVPSPLEFRETQYF; v_call: TRBV7-9; clone_size: many; j_call: TRBJ2-5; d_call: -
cdr3_nt: TGCGCCAGCAGCTTGACGGGAGGGGCCGAGAATGAGCAGTTCTTC; cdr3_aa: CASSLTGGAENEQFF; v_call: TRBV5-1; clone_size: few; j_call: TRBJ2-1; d_call: TRBD2
cdr3_nt: TGCGCCAGCAGCCAACGTGAGGTTAACACTGAAGCTTTCTTT; cdr3_aa: CASSQREVNTEAFF; v_call: TRBV4-1; clone_size: once; j_call: TRBJ1-1; d_call: -